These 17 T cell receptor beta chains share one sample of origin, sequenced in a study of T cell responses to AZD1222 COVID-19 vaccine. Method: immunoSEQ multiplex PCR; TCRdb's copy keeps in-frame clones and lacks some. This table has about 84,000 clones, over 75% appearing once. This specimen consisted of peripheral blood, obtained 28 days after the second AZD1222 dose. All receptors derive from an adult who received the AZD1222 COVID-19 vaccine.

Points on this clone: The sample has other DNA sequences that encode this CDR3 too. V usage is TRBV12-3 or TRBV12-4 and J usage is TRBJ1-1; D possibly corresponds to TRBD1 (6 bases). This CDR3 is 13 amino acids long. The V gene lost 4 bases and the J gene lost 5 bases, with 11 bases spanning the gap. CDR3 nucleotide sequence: TGTGCCAGCAGTTATGGACAGAATACTGAAGCTTTCTTT. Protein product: CASSYGQNTEAFF.

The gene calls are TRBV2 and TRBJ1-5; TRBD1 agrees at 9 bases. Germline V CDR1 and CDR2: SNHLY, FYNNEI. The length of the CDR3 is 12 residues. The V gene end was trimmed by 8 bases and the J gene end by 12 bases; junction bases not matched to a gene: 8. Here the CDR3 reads CASAPGQGYQHF. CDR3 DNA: TGTGCCAGCGCCCCGGGACAGGGATACCAGCATTTT.

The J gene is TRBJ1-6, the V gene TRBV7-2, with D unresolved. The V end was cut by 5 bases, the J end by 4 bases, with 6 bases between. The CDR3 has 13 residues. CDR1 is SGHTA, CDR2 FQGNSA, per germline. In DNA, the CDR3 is TGTGCCAGCAGCCCGACTTATAATTCACCCCTCCACTTT. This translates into CASSPTYNSPLHF.

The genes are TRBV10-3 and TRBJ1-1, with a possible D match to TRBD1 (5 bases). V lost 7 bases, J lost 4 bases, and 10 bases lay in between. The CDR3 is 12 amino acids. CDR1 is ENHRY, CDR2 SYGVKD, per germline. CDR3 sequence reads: CAIMGLGTEAFF. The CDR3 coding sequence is TGTGCCATCATGGGGCTGGGCACTGAAGCTTTCTTT.

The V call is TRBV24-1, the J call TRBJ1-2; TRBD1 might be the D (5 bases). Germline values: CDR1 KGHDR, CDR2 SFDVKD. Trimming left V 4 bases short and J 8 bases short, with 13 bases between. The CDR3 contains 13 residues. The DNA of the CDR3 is TGTGCCACCAGTGACCCCGCCCGGGGCGGCTACACCTTC. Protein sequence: CATSDPARGGYTF.

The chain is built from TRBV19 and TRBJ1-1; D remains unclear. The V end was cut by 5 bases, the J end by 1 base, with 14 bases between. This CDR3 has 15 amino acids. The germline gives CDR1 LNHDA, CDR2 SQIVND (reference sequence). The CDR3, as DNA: TGTGCCAGTAGTCCGACAATAGGCAGGAACACTGAAGCTTTCTTT. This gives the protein CASSPTIGRNTEAFF. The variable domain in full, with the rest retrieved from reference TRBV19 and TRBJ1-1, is DGGITQSPKYLFRKEGQNVTLSCEQNLNHDAMYWYRQDPGQGLRLIYYSQIVNDFQKGDIAEGYSVSREKKESFPLTVTSAQKNPTAFYLCASSPTIGRNTEAFFGQGTRLTVV.

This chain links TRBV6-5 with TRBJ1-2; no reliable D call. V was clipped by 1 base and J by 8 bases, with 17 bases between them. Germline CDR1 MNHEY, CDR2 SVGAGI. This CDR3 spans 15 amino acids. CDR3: CASSYYGLRSGGYTF. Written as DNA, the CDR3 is TGTGCCAGCAGTTACTACGGTTTGAGAAGTGGGGGCTACACCTTC.

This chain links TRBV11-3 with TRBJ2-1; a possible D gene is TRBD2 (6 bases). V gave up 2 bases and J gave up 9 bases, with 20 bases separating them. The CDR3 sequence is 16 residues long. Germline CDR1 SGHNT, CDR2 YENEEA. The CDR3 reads CASSLTPHLAFGEQFF. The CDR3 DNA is TGTGCCAGCAGCTTAACTCCCCACCTAGCGTTCGGTGAGCAGTTCTTC.

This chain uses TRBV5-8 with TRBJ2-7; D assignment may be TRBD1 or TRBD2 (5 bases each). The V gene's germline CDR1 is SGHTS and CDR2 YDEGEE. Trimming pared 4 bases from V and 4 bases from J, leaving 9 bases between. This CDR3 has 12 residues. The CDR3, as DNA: TGTGCCAGCAGCGGGGACCCGTACGAGCAGTACTTC. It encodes CASSGDPYEQYF. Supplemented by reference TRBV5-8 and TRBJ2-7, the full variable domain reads EAGVTQSPTHLIKTRGQQATLRCSPISGHTSVYWYQQALGLGLQFLLWYDEGEERNRGNFPPRFSGRQFPNYSSELNVNALELEDSALYLCASSGDPYEQYFGPGTRLTVT.

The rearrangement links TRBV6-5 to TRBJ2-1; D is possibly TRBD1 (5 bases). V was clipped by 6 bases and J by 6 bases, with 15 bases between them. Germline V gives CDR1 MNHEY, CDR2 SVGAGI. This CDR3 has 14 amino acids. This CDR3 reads CASSRLVRGNEQFF. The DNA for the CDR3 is TGTGCCAGCAGCCGGCTAGTAAGGGGCAATGAGCAGTTCTTC.

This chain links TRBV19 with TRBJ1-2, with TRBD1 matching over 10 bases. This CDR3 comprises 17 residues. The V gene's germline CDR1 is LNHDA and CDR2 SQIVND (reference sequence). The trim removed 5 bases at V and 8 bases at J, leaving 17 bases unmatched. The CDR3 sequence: CASSARQGAISFEGYTF. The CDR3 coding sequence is TGTGCCAGTAGTGCCCGACAGGGGGCGATTTCGTTTGAGGGCTACACCTTC.

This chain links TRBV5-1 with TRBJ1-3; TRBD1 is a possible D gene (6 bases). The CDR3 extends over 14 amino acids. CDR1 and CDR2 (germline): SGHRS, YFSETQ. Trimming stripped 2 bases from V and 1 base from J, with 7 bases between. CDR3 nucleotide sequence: TGCGCCAGCAGCTTACAGGGTTCTGGAAACACCATATATTTT. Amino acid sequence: CASSLQGSGNTIYF. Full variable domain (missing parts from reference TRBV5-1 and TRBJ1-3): KAGVTQTPRYLIKTRGQQVTLSCSPISGHRSVSWYQQTPGQGLQFLFEYFSETQRNKGNFPGRFSGRQFSNSRSEMNVSTLELGDSALYLCASSLQGSGNTIYFGEGSWLTVV.

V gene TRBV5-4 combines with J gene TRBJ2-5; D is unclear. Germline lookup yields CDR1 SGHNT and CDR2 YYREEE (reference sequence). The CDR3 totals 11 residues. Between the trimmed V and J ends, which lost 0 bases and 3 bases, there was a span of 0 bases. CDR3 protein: CASSLEETQYF. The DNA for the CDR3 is TGTGCCAGCAGCTTGGAAGAGACCCAGTACTTC.

CDR3 amino acids: CASSGTGTGLGANVLTF. DNA of the CDR3: TGTGCCAGCAGCGGCACAGGGACGGGACTCGGGGCCAACGTCCTGACTTTC. The chain links TRBV5-6 to TRBJ2-6; TRBD1 or TRBD2 may be the D gene (6 bases each). CDR1 SGHDT and CDR2 YYEEEE come from the germline V gene. This CDR3 has 17 residues. V was pared by 4 bases and J by 4 bases, with 18 bases between.

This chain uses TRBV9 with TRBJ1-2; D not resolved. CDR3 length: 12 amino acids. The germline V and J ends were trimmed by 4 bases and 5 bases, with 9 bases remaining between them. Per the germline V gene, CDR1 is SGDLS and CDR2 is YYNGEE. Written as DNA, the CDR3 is TGTGCCAGCAGCCTACCTACTTATGGCTACACCTTC. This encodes CASSLPTYGYTF.

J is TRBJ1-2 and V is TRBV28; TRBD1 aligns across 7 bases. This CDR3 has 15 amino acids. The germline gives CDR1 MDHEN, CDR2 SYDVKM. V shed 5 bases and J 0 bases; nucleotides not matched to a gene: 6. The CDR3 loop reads CASSAPGQTNYGYTF. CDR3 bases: TGTGCCAGCAGTGCCCCGGGACAGACTAACTATGGCTACACCTTC.

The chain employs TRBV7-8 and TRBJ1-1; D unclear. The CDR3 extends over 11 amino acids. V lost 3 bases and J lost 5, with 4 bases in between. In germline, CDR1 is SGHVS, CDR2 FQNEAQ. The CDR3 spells CASSLGTEAFF. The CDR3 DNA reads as TGTGCCAGCAGCTTGGGTACTGAAGCTTTCTTT.